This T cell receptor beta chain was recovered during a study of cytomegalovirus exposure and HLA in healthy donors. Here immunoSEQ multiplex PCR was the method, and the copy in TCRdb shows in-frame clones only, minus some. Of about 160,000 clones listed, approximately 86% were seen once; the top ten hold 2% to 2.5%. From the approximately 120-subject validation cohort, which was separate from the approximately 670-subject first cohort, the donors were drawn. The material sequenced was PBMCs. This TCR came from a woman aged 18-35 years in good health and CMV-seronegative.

CDR3 in amino acids: CASWTDPYEQYF. CDR3 DNA sequence: TGTGCCAGCTGGACAGATCCCTACGAGCAGTACTTC. The gene calls are TRBV27 and TRBJ2-7; tentatively, D is TRBD1 (6 bases). Germline V gene data show CDR1 as MNHEY and CDR2 as SMNVEV (reference sequence). The CDR3 contains 12 residues. V was pared by 8 bases and J by 2 bases, with 10 bases between.